Shown below are 22 T cell receptor beta chains from a single sample sequenced in a study of Graves' ophthalmopathy and Graves' hyperthyroidism. RNA transcripts provided the template for amplifying TCR beta CDR3 regions. The authors performed first-round RT-PCR with HTBI primers and then a second-round multiplex PCR. MiXCR, applied by TCRdb to the multiplex PCR reads, yields one record per CDR3 protein. The sample shows approximately 480,000 distinct CDR3 sequences, around 14% of them seen only once. The material sequenced was blood. Receptor source: a woman aged 25 to 45 with Graves' ophthalmopathy.

In its sample, this clonotype was seen many times. The chain couples TRBV20-1 to TRBJ1-2; possibly TRBD1 for D (6 bases). The germline gives CDR1 DFQATT, CDR2 SNEGSKA (reference sequence). Trimming left V 3 bases short and J 2 bases short, with 10 bases between. This CDR3 comprises 13 residues. The DNA of the CDR3 is TGCAGTGCTAGTTCAGGGGTCAACTATGGCTACACCTTC. Protein: CSASSGVNYGYTF.

This chain joins TRBV30 and TRBJ2-7, with no clear D. Germline CDR1 GTSNPN, CDR2 SVGIG (reference sequence). Trimming removed 1 base at V and 2 bases at J, with 6 bases between. The CDR3 extends over 12 amino acids. The CDR3 region has the DNA TGTGCCTGGAGTGCTGGGACCTACGAGCAGTACTTC. Translation: CAWSAGTYEQYF.

This clonotype has just a few counts. CDR3 sequence (DNA): TGCAGTGCTAGAAGGGCTAGCGGGAGCGGAGATACGCAGTATTTT. Its protein product is CSARRASGSGDTQYF. V and J are TRBV20-1 and TRBJ2-3; 10 bases map to TRBD2. CDR3 length: 15 amino acids. CDR1 is DFQATT, CDR2 SNEGSKA, per germline (reference sequence). With 2 bases clipped from V and 5 bases from J, the junction kept 7 bases outside the gene matches.

This clonotype was seen ten or more times. The chain couples TRBV7-2 to TRBJ2-7; tentative D call: TRBD2 (6 bases). This CDR3 contains 15 residues. The V end lost 5 bases, the J end lost 3 bases, and 17 bases lay between the germline ends. CDR1 SGHTA and CDR2 FQGNSA come from the germline V gene. The CDR3: CASSRRDSLNYEQYF. The CDR3 bases are TGTGCCAGCAGCCGCCGGGACTCCCTTAACTACGAGCAGTACTTC.

At least ten counts were recorded for this clonotype. V and J are TRBV6-1 and TRBJ2-5; 15 positions agree with TRBD2. The V gene end was trimmed by 2 bases and the J gene end by 5 bases; junction bases not matched to a gene: 6. CDR1 MNHNS and CDR2 SASEGT come from the germline V gene. This CDR3 is 17 amino acids long. The CDR3 nucleotides are TGTGCCAGCAGTGAAATCGGACTAGCGGGGGGGAGGGAGACCCAGTACTTC. It yields the protein CASSEIGLAGGRETQYF.

The rearrangement uses TRBV13 and TRBJ1-1, with D hard to call. Trimming cost V 10 bases and J 8 bases, with 14 bases left between them. Germline CDR1 is PRHDT and CDR2 is FYEKMQ (reference sequence). This CDR3 comprises 11 residues. Written as DNA, the CDR3 is TGTGCCATCAGGCGGTCAGTAGAAGCTTTCTTT. Protein sequence: CAIRRSVEAFF. Drawing the rest from reference TRBV13 and TRBJ1-1, the complete variable domain is AAGVIQSPRHLIKEKRETATLKCYPIPRHDTVYWYQQGPGQDPQFLISFYEKMQSDKGSIPDRFSAQQFSDYHSELNMSSLELGDSALYFCAIRRSVEAFFGQGTRLTVV.

This clonotype was seen repeatedly, ten times or more. The gene calls are TRBV28 and TRBJ1-1; the D gene is possibly TRBD1 (6 bases). Germline-derived CDR1 and CDR2 are MDHEN and SYDVKM. CDR3 size: 17 residues. Trimming removed 4 bases from V and 2 bases from J, with 20 bases in between. The CDR3 loop reads CASSYHRGGRPNTEAFF. In nucleotides, the CDR3 is TGTGCCAGCAGTTACCATCGGGGGGGCAGGCCCAACACTGAAGCTTTCTTT. The variable domain in full, with the rest retrieved from reference TRBV28 and TRBJ1-1, is DVKVTQSSRYLVKRTGEKVFLECVQDMDHENMFWYRQDPGLGLRLIYFSYDVKMKEKGDIPEGYSVSREKKERFSLILESASTNQTSMYLCASSYHRGGRPNTEAFFGQGTRLTVV.

There are many counts of this clonotype. The chain employs TRBV6-1 and TRBJ1-1, with 9 bases matching TRBD1. J was trimmed by 3 bases and V by 5 bases; bases with no gene match: 10. The CDR3 covers 16 residues. The germline CDR1 and CDR2 sequences are MNHNS and SASEGT. The CDR3 DNA follows: TGTGCCAGCAGTCCCCCGAGGGACAGGGCGGACACTGAAGCTTTCTTT. This gives the protein CASSPPRDRADTEAFF.

This clonotype was recorded a few times. This rearrangement joins TRBV20-1 to TRBJ1-5, with 12 nucleotides matching TRBD1. Trimming took 2 bases from V and 4 from J; bases not matched to a gene: 6. This CDR3 has 16 residues. From germline, CDR1 is DFQATT and CDR2 SNEGSKA (reference sequence). In DNA, the CDR3 is TGCAGTGCTAGACCCGGGACAGGGGGCCTAAATCAGCCCCAGCATTTT. Translating gives CSARPGTGGLNQPQHF.

This clonotype has ten or more counts. The CDR3 nucleotides are TGTGCCAGCAGCCCCTCCGTTGCAGGGAGGGGAGGTTACGAGCAGTACTTC. This sequence encodes CASSPSVAGRGGYEQYF. The chain recombines TRBV9 with TRBJ2-7; 7 bases are shared with TRBD2. With V trimmed by 4 bases and J by 4 bases, 17 bases remained unmatched. The CDR3 spans 17 residues. Germline values: CDR1 SGDLS, CDR2 YYNGEE.

This clonotype was picked up many times. The chain combines TRBV12-3 or TRBV12-4 with TRBJ2-4; D is possibly TRBD2 (7 bases). The length of the CDR3 is 15 residues. The V gene lost 4 bases and the J gene lost 7 bases, with 17 bases spanning the gap. CDR3 in amino acids: CASSSQAGAVNIQYF. CDR3 DNA sequence: TGTGCCAGCAGTTCCCAGGCGGGGGCGGTGAACATTCAGTACTTC.

This clonotype came up many times. The chain carries TRBV6-1 and TRBJ1-5, with D possibly matching TRBD1 (6 bases). CDR1 and CDR2 from the germline V gene are MNHNS and SASEGT. The CDR3 is made up of 18 amino acids. With 2 bases removed from V and 5 bases from J, the gap between germline ends came to 22 bases. CDR3 in DNA: TGTGCCAGCAGTGAACAAGGACAGCCGACAAATCCTTATCAGCCCCAGCATTTT. Protein product: CASSEQGQPTNPYQPQHF.

This clonotype was found many times. The J gene is TRBJ1-1, the V gene TRBV7-2; no definite D call. The germline V and J ends were trimmed by 1 base and 1 base, with 10 bases remaining between them. The CDR3 contains 15 residues. Per the germline V gene, CDR1 is SGHTA and CDR2 is FQGNSA. The chain's CDR3 is CASSLGEGRNTEAFF. In DNA, the CDR3 is TGTGCCAGCAGCTTAGGAGAAGGAAGGAACACTGAAGCTTTCTTT.

Many counts were recorded for this clonotype. V is TRBV7-9 and J is TRBJ1-1; D gene unclear. Germline loops: CDR1 SEHNR, CDR2 FQNEAQ (reference sequence). V was shortened by 5 bases and J by 0 bases, with 13 bases between the two germline ends. This CDR3 region has 15 residues. CDR3 DNA: TGTGCCAGCAGCGTCAGGACCGAAATGAACACTGAAGCTTTCTTT. Its translation is CASSVRTEMNTEAFF.

This clonotype occurred many times. This rearrangement joins TRBV7-8 to TRBJ1-1, with D possibly being TRBD1 (6 bases). This CDR3 has 17 amino acids. Germline values: CDR1 SGHVS, CDR2 FQNEAQ. V was clipped by 3 bases and J by 4 bases, with 21 bases between them. This CDR3 is CASSLETGPNGGTEAFF. The DNA for the CDR3 is TGTGCCAGCAGCTTGGAGACAGGCCCGAACGGAGGCACTGAAGCTTTCTTT.

This clonotype was counted ten times or more. This chain's CDR3 is CAISRVSLGTEAFF. In DNA form, the CDR3 reads TGTGCCATTTCTCGGGTCTCCTTAGGCACTGAAGCTTTCTTT. V is TRBV27 and J is TRBJ1-1, with D uncertain. Between the trimmed V and J ends, which lost 10 bases and 4 bases, there was a span of 19 bases. CDR1 and CDR2 from the germline V gene are MNHEY and SMNVEV (reference sequence). This CDR3 spans 14 amino acids.

Comment on this clonotype: A much larger clone sits a single nucleotide away, making a read error possible. This chain joins TRBV15 and TRBJ1-1, with TRBD1 matching over 8 bases. Germline V lookup: CDR1 LNHNV, CDR2 YYDKDF (reference sequence). CDR3 length: 14 residues. The DNA for the CDR3 is TGTGTCACCAGCAGAGAGGGCAGGGGGCGCAGAGCTTTCTTT. Translating it yields CVTSREGRGRRAFF.

This clonotype was detected many times. This chain connects TRBV28 to TRBJ2-7; D perhaps matches TRBD1 (6 bases). CDR3 length: 16 amino acids. The germline V gene has CDR1 MDHEN and CDR2 SYDVKM. Trimming took off 7 bases at V and 3 bases at J, with 22 bases between the two ends. The CDR3 DNA follows: TGTGCCAGCACTCCCTCCCACCAGGGGATTCTCTACGAGCAGTACTTC. Translating it yields CASTPSHQGILYEQYF.

Many counts were recorded for this clonotype. V is TRBV9 and J is TRBJ1-1, with D hard to call. The V end was cut by 2 bases, the J end by 6 bases, with 14 bases between. Germline CDR1 reads SGDLS; CDR2 reads YYNGEE. The CDR3 is made up of 14 amino acids. The CDR3 loop reads CASSVDPGGAEAFF. The CDR3, as DNA: TGTGCCAGCAGCGTGGATCCCGGTGGCGCTGAAGCTTTCTTT.

At least ten counts were recorded for this clonotype. The chain joins TRBV7-9 to TRBJ1-5, with D maybe TRBD1 (5 bases). This CDR3 has 14 amino acids. V was pared by 5 bases and J by 5 bases, with 13 bases between. Looked up from germline, CDR1 is SEHNR and CDR2 is FQNEAQ (reference sequence). CDR3 DNA: TGTGCCAGCAGCCCCCCTACGGGGGATCAGCCCCAGCATTTT. This codes for CASSPPTGDQPQHF.

In its sample, this clonotype was seen many times. V and J are TRBV6-1 and TRBJ1-6; D gene uncertain. Germline lookup yields CDR1 MNHNS and CDR2 SASEGT. The CDR3 has 14 residues. Trimming pared 7 bases from V and 7 bases from J, leaving 14 bases between. The CDR3 DNA reads as TGTGCCAGCACCAAGAAGATTGGGAATTCACCCCTCCACTTT. Translation: CASTKKIGNSPLHF.

At least ten counts were recorded for this clonotype. This sequence joins TRBV2 and TRBJ2-7; D call uncertain. This CDR3 comprises 14 residues. V was pared by 6 bases and J by 3 bases, with 15 bases between. Germline CDR1 is SNHLY and CDR2 is FYNNEI. CDR3 sequence (DNA): TGTGCCAGCAGATCTCACCTACTGGGCTACGAGCAGTACTTC. It encodes CASRSHLLGYEQYF.